This T cell receptor (beta chain) is drawn from a study of blood T cell repertoires in COVID-19. Looking at the study overall: The United States, Italy and Spain provided the acute and convalescent COVID-19 samples. Sources were T cells, B-cell-depleted T cells, or PBMCs; the material itself was cDNA or gDNA.

From germline, CDR1 is SGHRS and CDR2 YFSETQ. The CDR3 is 16 residues long. V was pared by 4 bases and J by 0 bases, with 13 bases between. Original data processing: Quantification of nucleated cells was approximated via reference gene primer amplification. Assay: immunoSEQ multiplex PCR; the TCRdb copy retains only in-frame clones and omits some. Clone size and the V and J calls come from that table; the DNA yielded D and trimming. Of more than 110,000 clones in the sample, about four fifths are singletons; the top ten hold more than 7%. Material: peripheral blood. This TCR was recovered from a human donor in a cohort sampled during active COVID-19. The chain employs TRBV5-1 and TRBJ2-2, with D maybe TRBD2 (6 bases). The CDR3: CASSREIPANTGELFF. The CDR3, as DNA: TGCGCCAGCAGCCGGGAGATTCCAGCGAACACCGGGGAGCTGTTTTTT.